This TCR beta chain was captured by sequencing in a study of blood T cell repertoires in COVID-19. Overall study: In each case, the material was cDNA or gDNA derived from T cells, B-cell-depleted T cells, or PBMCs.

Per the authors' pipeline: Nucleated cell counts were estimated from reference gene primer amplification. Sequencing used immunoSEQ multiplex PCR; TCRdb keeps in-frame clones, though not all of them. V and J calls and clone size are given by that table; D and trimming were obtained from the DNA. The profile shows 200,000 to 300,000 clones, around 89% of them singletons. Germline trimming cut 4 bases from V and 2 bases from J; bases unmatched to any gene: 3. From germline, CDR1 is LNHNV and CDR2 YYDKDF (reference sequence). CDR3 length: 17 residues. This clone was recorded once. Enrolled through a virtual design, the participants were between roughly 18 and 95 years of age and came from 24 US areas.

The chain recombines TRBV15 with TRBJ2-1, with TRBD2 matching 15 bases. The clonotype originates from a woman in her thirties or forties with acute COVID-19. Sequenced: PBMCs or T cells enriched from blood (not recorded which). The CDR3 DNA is TGTGCCACCAGCAAATGGACTAGCGGGAGGGCCTACAATGAGCAGTTCTTC. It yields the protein CATSKWTSGRAYNEQFF.